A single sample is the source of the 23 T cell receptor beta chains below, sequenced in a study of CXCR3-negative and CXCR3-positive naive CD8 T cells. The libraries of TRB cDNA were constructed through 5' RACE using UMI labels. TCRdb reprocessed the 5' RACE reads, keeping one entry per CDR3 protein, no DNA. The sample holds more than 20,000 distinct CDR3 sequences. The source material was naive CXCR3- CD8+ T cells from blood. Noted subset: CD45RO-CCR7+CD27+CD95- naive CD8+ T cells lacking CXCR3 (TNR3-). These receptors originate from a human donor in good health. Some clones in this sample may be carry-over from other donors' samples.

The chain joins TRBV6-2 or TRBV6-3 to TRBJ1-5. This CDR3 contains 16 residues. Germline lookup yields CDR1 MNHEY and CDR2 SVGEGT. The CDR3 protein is CASSSPTGYSNQPQHF.

This CDR3 reads CSVAGDPRFSSYNEQFF. This chain links TRBV29-1 with TRBJ2-1; with no DNA, the TCRdb D assignment of TRBD2 cannot be verified. CDR3 length: 17 amino acids. From germline, CDR1 is SQVTM and CDR2 ANQGSEA.

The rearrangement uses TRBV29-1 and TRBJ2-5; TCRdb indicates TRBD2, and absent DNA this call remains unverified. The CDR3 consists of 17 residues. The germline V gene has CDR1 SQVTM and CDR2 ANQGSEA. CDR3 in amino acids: CSVETTSGTSGQETQYF.

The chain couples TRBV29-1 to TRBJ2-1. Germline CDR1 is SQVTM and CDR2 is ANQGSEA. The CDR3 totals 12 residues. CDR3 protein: CSVWGSYNEQFF.

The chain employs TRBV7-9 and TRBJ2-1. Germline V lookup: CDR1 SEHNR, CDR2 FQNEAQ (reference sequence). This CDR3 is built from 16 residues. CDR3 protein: CASSLNGESSYNEQFF.

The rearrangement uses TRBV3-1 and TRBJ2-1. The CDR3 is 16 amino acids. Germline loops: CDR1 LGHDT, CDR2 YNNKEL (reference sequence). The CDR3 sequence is CASSQEGVPPYNEQFF.

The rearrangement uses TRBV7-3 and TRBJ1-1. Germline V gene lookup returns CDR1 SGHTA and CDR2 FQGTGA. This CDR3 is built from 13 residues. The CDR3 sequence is CASSFGVSTEAFF. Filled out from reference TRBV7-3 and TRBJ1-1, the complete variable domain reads GAGVSQTPSNKVTEKGKYVELRCDPISGHTALYWYRQSLGQGPEFLIYFQGTGAADDSGLPNDRFFAVRPEGSVSTLKIQRTERGDSAVYLCASSFGVSTEAFFGQGTRLTVV.

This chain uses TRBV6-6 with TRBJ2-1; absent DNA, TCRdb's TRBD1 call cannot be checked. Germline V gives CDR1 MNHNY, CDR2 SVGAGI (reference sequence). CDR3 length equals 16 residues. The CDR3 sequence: CASRGRDPSPYTEQFF.

CDR3 loop: CASSVGGLFPYGYTF. The chain combines TRBV9 with TRBJ1-2. The CDR3 spans 15 residues. Germline lookup yields CDR1 SGDLS and CDR2 YYNGEE.

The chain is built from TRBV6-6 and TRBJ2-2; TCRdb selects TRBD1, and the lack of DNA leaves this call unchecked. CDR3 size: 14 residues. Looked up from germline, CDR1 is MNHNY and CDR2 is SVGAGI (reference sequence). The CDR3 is CASSFETVTGELFF.

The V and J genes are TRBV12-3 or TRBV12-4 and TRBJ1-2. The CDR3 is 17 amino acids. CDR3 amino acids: CASRHLPPLSGGVAYTF.

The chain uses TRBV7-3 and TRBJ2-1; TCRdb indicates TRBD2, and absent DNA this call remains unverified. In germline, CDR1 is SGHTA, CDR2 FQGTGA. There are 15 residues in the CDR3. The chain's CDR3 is CASSPGLAGGHEQFF.

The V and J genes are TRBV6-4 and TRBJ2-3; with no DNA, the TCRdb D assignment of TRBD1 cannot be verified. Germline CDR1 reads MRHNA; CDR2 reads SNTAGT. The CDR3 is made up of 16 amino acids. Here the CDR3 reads CASSDSPGTGEDTQYF.

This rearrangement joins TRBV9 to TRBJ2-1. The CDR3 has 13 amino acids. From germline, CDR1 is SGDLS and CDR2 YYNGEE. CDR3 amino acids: CASSVATAHEQFF.

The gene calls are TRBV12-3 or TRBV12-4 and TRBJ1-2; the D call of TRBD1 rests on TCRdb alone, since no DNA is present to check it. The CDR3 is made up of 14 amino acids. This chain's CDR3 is CASSYSPGGKGYTF.

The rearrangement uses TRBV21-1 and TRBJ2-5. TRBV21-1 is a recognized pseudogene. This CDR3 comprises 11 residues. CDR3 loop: CASSKGETQYF.

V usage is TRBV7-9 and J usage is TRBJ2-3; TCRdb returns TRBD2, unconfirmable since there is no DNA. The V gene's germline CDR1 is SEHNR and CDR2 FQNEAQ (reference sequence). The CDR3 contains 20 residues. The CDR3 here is CASSLASPWVAGAMTDTQYF.

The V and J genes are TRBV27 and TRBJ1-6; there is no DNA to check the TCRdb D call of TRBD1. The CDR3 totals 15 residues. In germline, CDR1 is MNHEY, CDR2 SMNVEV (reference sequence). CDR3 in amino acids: CASSLGDSLNSPLHF.

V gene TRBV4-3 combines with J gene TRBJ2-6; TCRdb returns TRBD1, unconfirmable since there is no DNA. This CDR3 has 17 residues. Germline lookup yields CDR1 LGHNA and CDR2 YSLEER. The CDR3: CASSQGTGFSGANVLTF.

The CDR3 protein is CASSLGAANYGYTF. This chain joins TRBV5-1 and TRBJ1-2. The CDR3 is made up of 14 amino acids. Germline CDR1 SGHRS, CDR2 YFSETQ.

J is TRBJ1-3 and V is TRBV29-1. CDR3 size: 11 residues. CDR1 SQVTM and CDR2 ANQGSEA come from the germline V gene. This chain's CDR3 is CSGTGGNTIYF. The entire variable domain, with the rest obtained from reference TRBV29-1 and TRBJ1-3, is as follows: SAVISQKPSRDICQRGTSLTIQCQVDSQVTMMFWYRQQPGQSLTLIATANQGSEATYESGFVIDKFPISRPNLTFSTLTVSNMSPEDSSIYLCSGTGGNTIYFGEGSWLTVV.

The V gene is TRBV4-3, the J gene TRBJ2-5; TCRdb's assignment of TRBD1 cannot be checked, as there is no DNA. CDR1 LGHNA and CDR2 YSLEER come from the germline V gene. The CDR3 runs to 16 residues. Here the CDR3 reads CASSQDGRQGLETQYF.

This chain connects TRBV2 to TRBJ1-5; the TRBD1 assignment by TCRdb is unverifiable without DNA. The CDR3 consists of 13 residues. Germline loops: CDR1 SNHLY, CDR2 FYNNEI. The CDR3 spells CASDRESNQPQHF.